What follows are 30 T cell receptor beta chains derived from one specimen sequenced in a study of T cell responses to AZD1222 COVID-19 vaccine. The repertoire was sequenced with immunoSEQ multiplex PCR; TCRdb's copy has only in-frame clones and lacks some. The sample records 95,000 to 110,000 clones, about 87% being singletons. Here the sequenced sample was peripheral blood, taken on day 0 of AZD1222 vaccination. The receptors here all came from an adult in good health.

The chain carries TRBV6-5 and TRBJ1-1, with D hard to call. Germline CDR1 and CDR2: MNHEY and SVGAGI. V gave up 1 base and J gave up 2 bases, with 8 bases separating them. The length of the CDR3 is 14 residues. The CDR3 region has the DNA TGTGCCAGCAGTTACTGGCAGGACAACACTGAAGCTTTCTTT. This translates into CASSYWQDNTEAFF.

The rearrangement uses TRBV3-1 (or the pseudogene TRBV3-2) and TRBJ1-6, with TRBD1 matching over 9 bases. From germline, CDR1 is LGHDT and CDR2 YNNKEL (reference sequence). This CDR3 region has 17 residues. Unmatched junction bases numbered 7, after V lost 3 bases and J lost 4 bases. The CDR3 DNA is TGTGCCAGCAGCCATCTCGGGACAGGGACTTATAATTCACCCCTCCACTTT. This translates into CASSHLGTGTYNSPLHF.

The V and J genes are TRBV2 and TRBJ2-2; possible D gene TRBD1, 6 bases. The CDR3 has 17 residues. The germline CDR1 and CDR2 sequences are SNHLY and FYNNEI. Trimming cost V 2 bases and J 4 bases, with 17 bases left between them. In nucleotides, the CDR3 is TGTGCCAGCAGTGAAACCCGGACAGCCCCGGGCACCGGGGAGCTGTTTTTT. As protein: CASSETRTAPGTGELFF.

The chain combines TRBV28 with TRBJ1-1; no clear D. The germline V gene has CDR1 MDHEN and CDR2 SYDVKM. This CDR3 comprises 13 residues. Between the trimmed V and J ends, which lost 3 bases and 1 base, there was a span of 6 bases. This chain's CDR3 is CASSFQSNTEAFF. The CDR3 nucleotides read TGTGCCAGCAGTTTTCAATCGAACACTGAAGCTTTCTTT.

This chain connects TRBV28 to TRBJ1-1, with a tentative D call TRBD1 (5 bases). There are 15 residues in the CDR3. From germline, CDR1 is MDHEN and CDR2 SYDVKM. V was cut by 6 bases and J by 0 bases, with 14 bases left in between. The chain's CDR3 is CASRTHRRLNTEAFF. The CDR3 DNA reads as TGTGCCAGCAGAACTCACAGGAGACTGAACACTGAAGCTTTCTTT.

The V gene is TRBV7-3, the J gene TRBJ1-1, with D possibly being TRBD1 (6 bases). The CDR3 is made up of 14 amino acids. Germline values: CDR1 SGHTA, CDR2 FQGTGA. Trimming took off 5 bases at V and 3 bases at J, with 13 bases between the two ends. The CDR3: CASSPVGGHTEAFF. Written as DNA, the CDR3 is TGTGCCAGCAGCCCCGTGGGGGGGCACACTGAAGCTTTCTTT.

CDR3 loop: CASSQGDGDYKNIQYF. The CDR3 DNA follows: TGTGCCAGCAGCCAAGGGGATGGGGACTATAAAAACATTCAGTACTTC. The chain recombines TRBV4-2 with TRBJ2-4; 7 positions match TRBD2. This CDR3 comprises 16 residues. With V trimmed by 1 base and J by 4 bases, 7 bases remained unmatched. The germline V gene has CDR1 LGHNA and CDR2 YNFKEQ.

The rearrangement uses TRBV27 and TRBJ2-7; TRBD2 matches 8 bases. CDR1 is MNHEY and CDR2 is SMNVEV in the germline V gene (reference sequence). This CDR3 has 15 residues. The J segment lost 2 bases and the V segment lost 5 bases, leaving 8 bases of the junction unmatched. The DNA for the CDR3 is TGTGCCAGCAGTCCCGGCAGCGGGGGCCCCTACGAGCAGTACTTC. This translates into CASSPGSGGPYEQYF.

The chain couples TRBV19 to TRBJ2-6; D could derive from TRBD1 or TRBD2 (5 bases each). Germline assignment: CDR1 LNHDA and CDR2 SQIVND (reference sequence). The length of the CDR3 is 16 residues. The ends were cut back, 3 bases at V and 4 bases at J, with 13 bases in the middle. This CDR3 is CASSIGRGVGANVLTF. The CDR3 DNA is TGTGCCAGTAGTATCGGTCGAGGGGTCGGGGCCAACGTCCTGACTTTC.

The genes are TRBV6-5 and TRBJ2-5; 7 bases align to TRBD1. The CDR3 has 15 residues. CDR1 and CDR2 from the germline V gene are MNHEY and SVGAGI. V lost 0 bases and J lost 4; bases outside the gene matches: 5. CDR3 DNA sequence: TGTGCCAGCAGTTACTCGCCGGCAGGGGGAGAGACCCAGTACTTC. This encodes CASSYSPAGGETQYF.

The V and J genes are TRBV9 and TRBJ1-6, with D possibly matching TRBD1 (5 bases). Trimming removed 3 bases at V and 5 bases at J, with 15 bases between. The CDR3 loop spans 16 amino acids. In germline, CDR1 is SGDLS, CDR2 YYNGEE. This chain's CDR3 is CASSGEAGLHNSPLHF. In nucleotides, the CDR3 is TGTGCCAGCAGCGGCGAGGCAGGGCTCCATAATTCACCCCTCCACTTT.

This clone was seen once. The chain employs TRBV5-5 and TRBJ2-7; 9 nucleotides line up with TRBD1. The CDR3 sequence is 14 residues long. With 0 bases clipped from V and 6 bases from J, the junction kept 4 bases outside the gene matches. The germline CDR1 and CDR2 sequences are SGHKS and YYEKEE (reference sequence). The DNA for the CDR3 is TGTGCCAGCAGCTTGGGACAGGGGGTAAGCGAGCAGTACTTC. It specifies CASSLGQGVSEQYF.

V gene TRBV6-5 combines with J gene TRBJ1-1; a possible D gene is TRBD1 (5 bases). The CDR3 contains 16 residues. Germline lookup yields CDR1 MNHEY and CDR2 SVGAGI. V shed 0 bases and J shed 1 base, with 12 bases lying between them. CDR3: CASSYSSGTENTEAFF. The CDR3 region has the DNA TGTGCCAGCAGTTACTCAAGTGGGACGGAGAACACTGAAGCTTTCTTT.

The gene calls are TRBV28 and TRBJ2-7, with D possibly being TRBD1 (7 bases). CDR3 length equals 13 residues. With 11 bases removed from V and 6 bases from J, the gap between germline ends came to 20 bases. Germline V CDR1 and CDR2: MDHEN, SYDVKM. CDR3 DNA sequence: TGTGCCGGGGGTCGGAGACAGGGACTCGAGCAGTACTTC. This translates into CAGGRRQGLEQYF.

This clone was observed a single time. The gene calls are TRBV9 and TRBJ2-2, with unresolved D. This CDR3 has 16 amino acids. Trimming left V 4 bases short and J 0 bases short, with 13 bases between. CDR1 SGDLS and CDR2 YYNGEE come from the germline V gene. Here the CDR3 reads CASSPRTDPNTGELFF. The CDR3 DNA is TGTGCCAGCAGCCCCCGTACGGACCCGAACACCGGGGAGCTGTTTTTT.

The J gene is TRBJ1-1, the V gene TRBV18, with 8 bases aligning to TRBD1. J gave up 1 base and V 2 bases, and 6 bases lay outside the gene matches. Germline-derived CDR1 and CDR2 are KGHSH and LQKENI. The CDR3 extends over 16 amino acids. The CDR3 loop is CASSPNAGTGNTEAFF. The CDR3 region has the DNA TGTGCCAGCTCACCAAACGCCGGGACAGGGAACACTGAAGCTTTCTTT.

V and J are TRBV11-1 and TRBJ2-2; D is unclear. Between the trimmed V and J ends, which lost 1 base and 1 base, there was a span of 4 bases. The CDR3 contains 14 residues. CDR1 is SGHAT and CDR2 is FQDESV in the germline V gene (reference sequence). The DNA for the CDR3 is TGTGCCAGCAGCTTAGTGGGGAACACCGGGGAGCTGTTTTTT. The encoded protein is CASSLVGNTGELFF.

V is TRBV30 and J is TRBJ2-7, with a weak D call TRBD2 (6 bases). Germline V lookup: CDR1 GTSNPN, CDR2 SVGIG (reference sequence). This CDR3 has 12 amino acids. V lost 8 bases to trimming and J lost 4 bases, with 15 bases between them. CDR3 DNA sequence: TGTGCCATAGGGCAAGGAGGGTACGAGCAGTACTTC. Its protein product is CAIGQGGYEQYF.

This chain connects TRBV7-2 to TRBJ1-1; weak D call: TRBD1 (5 bases). V lost 5 bases to trimming and J lost 1 base, with 17 bases between them. The CDR3 contains 16 residues. Germline V CDR1 and CDR2: SGHTA, FQGNSA. The CDR3 DNA reads TGTGCCAGCAGCCCCGGGACGGGAGTAGGGAACACTGAAGCTTTCTTT. This encodes CASSPGTGVGNTEAFF. The entire variable domain, with the rest obtained from reference TRBV7-2 and TRBJ1-1, is as follows: GAGVSQSPSNKVTEKGKDVELRCDPISGHTALYWYRQSLGQGLEFLIYFQGNSAPDKSGLPSDRFSAERTGGSVSTLTIQRTQQEDSAVYLCASSPGTGVGNTEAFFGQGTRLTVV.

This clone was picked up one time. This chain joins TRBV5-1 and TRBJ2-1; 14 bases map to TRBD2. The junction had 3 bases not matched to a gene; V was cut back by 4 bases and J by 6 bases. The CDR3 is made up of 15 amino acids. Germline V gene data show CDR1 as SGHRS and CDR2 as YFSETQ. CDR3 protein: CASSVGLAGVNEQFF. DNA of the CDR3: TGCGCCAGCAGCGTGGGACTAGCGGGAGTCAATGAGCAGTTCTTC. Full variable domain (outside the CDR3, taken from reference TRBV5-1 and TRBJ2-1): KAGVTQTPRYLIKTRGQQVTLSCSPISGHRSVSWYQQTPGQGLQFLFEYFSETQRNKGNFPGRFSGRQFSNSRSEMNVSTLELGDSALYLCASSVGLAGVNEQFFGPGTRLTVL.

The chain combines TRBV7-2 with TRBJ1-5; 7 bases are a match to TRBD1. Germline-derived CDR1 and CDR2 are SGHTA and FQGNSA. CDR3 length equals 15 residues. The V and J ends lost 5 bases and 3 bases, in that order; junction bases with no gene match: 7. In DNA form, the CDR3 reads TGTGCCAGCAGCAGACAGGGTTTGATCAATCAGCCCCAGCATTTT. This sequence encodes CASSRQGLINQPQHF.

The rearrangement uses TRBV28 and TRBJ1-3, with D tentatively TRBD1 (5 bases). Between the trimmed V and J ends, which lost 4 bases and 3 bases, there was a span of 13 bases. Germline V lookup: CDR1 MDHEN, CDR2 SYDVKM. This CDR3 spans 15 amino acids. The CDR3 DNA is TGTGCCAGCAGTTACCACCCGGGGCTTGGAAACACCATATATTTT. Its protein is CASSYHPGLGNTIYF.

The chain is built from TRBV15 and TRBJ2-3; D call uncertain. V lost 2 bases and J lost 4, with 7 bases in between. The CDR3 runs 13 residues. From germline, CDR1 is LNHNV and CDR2 YYDKDF (reference sequence). CDR3 loop: CATSRIIADTQYF. In DNA, the CDR3 is TGTGCCACCAGCAGAATAATAGCAGATACGCAGTATTTT.

The rearrangement joins TRBV7-9 to TRBJ1-1; the D gene is possibly TRBD1 (6 bases). CDR3 length equals 15 residues. V dropped 6 bases and J dropped 1 base, with 15 bases sitting between them. The germline V gene has CDR1 SEHNR and CDR2 FQNEAQ (reference sequence). The CDR3 region is CASSAGETRNTEAFF. The CDR3 nucleotides are TGTGCCAGCAGTGCAGGGGAGACTAGGAACACTGAAGCTTTCTTT. Using reference TRBV7-9 and TRBJ1-1 for the parts outside the CDR3, the full variable domain is DTGVSQNPRHKITKRGQNVTFRCDPISEHNRLYWYRQTLGQGPEFLTYFQNEAQLEKSRLLSDRFSAERPKGSFSTLEIQRTEQGDSAMYLCASSAGETRNTEAFFGQGTRLTVV.

The chain combines TRBV27 with TRBJ1-1; 8 bases are shared with TRBD1. In germline, CDR1 is MNHEY, CDR2 SMNVEV (reference sequence). J was trimmed by 7 bases and V by 0 bases; bases with no gene match: 7. The CDR3 loop spans 15 amino acids. The CDR3 sequence: CASSLSPTGVSEAFF. The DNA of the CDR3 is TGTGCCAGCAGTTTATCGCCGACAGGGGTTAGTGAAGCTTTCTTT.

The rearrangement links TRBV12-3 or TRBV12-4 to TRBJ1-4; possibly TRBD1 for D (5 bases). The CDR3 runs to 11 residues. The V and J ends lost 7 bases and 10 bases respectively, with 10 bases between them. CDR3 residues: CASKWGGKLFF. CDR3 coding DNA: TGTGCCAGCAAATGGGGCGGAAAACTGTTTTTT.

This rearrangement joins TRBV4-1 to TRBJ2-3, with a possible D match to TRBD1 (5 bases). Trimming left V 5 bases short and J 4 bases short, with 13 bases between. The CDR3 has 14 residues. CDR1 and CDR2 from the germline V gene are MGHRA and YSYEKL. CDR3 sequence: CASSSRVGADTQYF. CDR3 DNA: TGCGCCAGCAGCAGCAGGGTTGGGGCAGATACGCAGTATTTT.

This chain connects TRBV12-3 or TRBV12-4 to TRBJ2-7, with 7 bases aligning to TRBD2. This CDR3 is 11 amino acids long. J lost 7 bases, V lost 5 bases, and 2 bases had no gene match. Here the CDR3 reads CASSRREEQYF. Here the CDR3 DNA reads TGTGCCAGCAGTAGGCGGGAGGAGCAGTACTTC.

This clone was recorded a few times. The chain employs TRBV27 and TRBJ1-2; TRBD1 is a possible D gene (5 bases). Germline values: CDR1 MNHEY, CDR2 SMNVEV (reference sequence). V lost 3 bases to trimming and J lost 6 bases, with 17 bases between them. The CDR3 loop spans 15 amino acids. CDR3 in DNA: TGTGCCAGCAGTTTCGCTCAGGGCCGACTTAATGGCTACACCTTC. This encodes CASSFAQGRLNGYTF.

The chain employs TRBV9 and TRBJ2-1, with 7 bases that match TRBD1. CDR3 size: 17 residues. The germline CDR1 and CDR2 sequences are SGDLS and YYNGEE. V lost 0 bases, J lost 8 bases, and 14 bases stayed unmatched. The CDR3 DNA sequence: TGTGCCAGCAGCGTAGAGGCTCGAGGGGGCGGGCTCGATGAGCAGTTCTTC. Its translation: CASSVEARGGGLDEQFF.